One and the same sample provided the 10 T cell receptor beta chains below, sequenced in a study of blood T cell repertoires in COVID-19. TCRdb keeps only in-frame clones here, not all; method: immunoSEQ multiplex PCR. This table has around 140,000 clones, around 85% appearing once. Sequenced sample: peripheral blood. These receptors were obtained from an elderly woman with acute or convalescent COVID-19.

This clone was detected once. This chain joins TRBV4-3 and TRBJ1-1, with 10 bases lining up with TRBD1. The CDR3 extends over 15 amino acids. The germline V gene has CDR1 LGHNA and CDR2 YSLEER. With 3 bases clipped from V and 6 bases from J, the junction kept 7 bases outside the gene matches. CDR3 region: CASSQQNGQGAEAFF. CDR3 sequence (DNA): TGCGCCAGCAGCCAGCAAAACGGACAGGGGGCTGAAGCTTTCTTT.

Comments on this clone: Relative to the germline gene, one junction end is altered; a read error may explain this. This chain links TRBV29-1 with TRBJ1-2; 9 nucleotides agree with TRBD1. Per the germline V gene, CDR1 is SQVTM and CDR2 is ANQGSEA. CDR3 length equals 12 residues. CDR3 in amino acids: CSVEGTGAVLAF. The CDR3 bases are TGCAGCGTTGAAGGGACAGGGGCCGTGCTCGCCTTC.

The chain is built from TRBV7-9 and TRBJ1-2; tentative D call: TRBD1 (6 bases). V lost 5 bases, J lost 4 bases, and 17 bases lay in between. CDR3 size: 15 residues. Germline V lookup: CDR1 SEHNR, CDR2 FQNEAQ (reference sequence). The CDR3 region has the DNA TGTGCCAGCAGCCCTACAGGGTTTTTCCCCTATGGCTACACCTTC. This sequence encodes CASSPTGFFPYGYTF.

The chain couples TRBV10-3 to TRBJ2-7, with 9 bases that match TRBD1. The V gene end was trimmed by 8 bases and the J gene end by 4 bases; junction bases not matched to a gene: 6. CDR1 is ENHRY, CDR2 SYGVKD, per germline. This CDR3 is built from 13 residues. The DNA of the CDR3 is TGTGCCATCTCCGGACAGGGGAGATACGAGCAGTACTTC. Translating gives CAISGQGRYEQYF.

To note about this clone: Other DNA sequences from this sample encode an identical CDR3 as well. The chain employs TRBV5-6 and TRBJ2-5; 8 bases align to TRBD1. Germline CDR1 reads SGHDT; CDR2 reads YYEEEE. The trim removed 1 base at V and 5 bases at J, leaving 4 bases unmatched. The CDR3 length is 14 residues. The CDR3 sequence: CASSLQGALETQYF. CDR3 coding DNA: TGTGCCAGCAGCTTGCAGGGGGCCCTCGAGACCCAGTACTTC.

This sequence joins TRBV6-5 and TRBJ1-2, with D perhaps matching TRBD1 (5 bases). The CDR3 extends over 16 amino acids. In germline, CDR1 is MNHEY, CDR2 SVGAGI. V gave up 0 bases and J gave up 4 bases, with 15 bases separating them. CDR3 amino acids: CASSYSGVGRSYGYTF. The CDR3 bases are TGTGCCAGCAGTTACTCGGGGGTAGGGAGGAGCTATGGCTACACCTTC.

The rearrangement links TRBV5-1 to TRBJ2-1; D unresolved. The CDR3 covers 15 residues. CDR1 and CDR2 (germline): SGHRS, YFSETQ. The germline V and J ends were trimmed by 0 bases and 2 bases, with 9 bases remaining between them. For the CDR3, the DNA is TGCGCCAGCAGCTTGGACACATTTCCCTACAATGAGCAGTTCTTC. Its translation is CASSLDTFPYNEQFF.

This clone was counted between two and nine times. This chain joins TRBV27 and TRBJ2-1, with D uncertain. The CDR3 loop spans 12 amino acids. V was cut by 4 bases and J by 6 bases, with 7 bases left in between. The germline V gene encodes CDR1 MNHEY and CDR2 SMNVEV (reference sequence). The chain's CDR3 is CASSWPSNEQFF. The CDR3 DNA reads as TGTGCCAGCAGTTGGCCCTCCAATGAGCAGTTCTTC.

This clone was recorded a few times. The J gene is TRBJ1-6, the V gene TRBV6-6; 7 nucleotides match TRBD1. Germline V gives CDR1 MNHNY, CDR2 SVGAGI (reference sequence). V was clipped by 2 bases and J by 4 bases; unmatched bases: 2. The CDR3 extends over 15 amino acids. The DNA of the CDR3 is TGTGCCAGCAGTTACCGGGACAGATATAATTCACCCCTCCACTTT. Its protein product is CASSYRDRYNSPLHF.

This CDR3 is CASSYSNTGKGGELFF. The CDR3 coding sequence is TGTGCCAGCAGTTACTCGAATACAGGGAAGGGCGGGGAGCTGTTTTTT. This rearrangement joins TRBV6-6 to TRBJ2-2; D may be TRBD1 (6 bases). The CDR3 loop spans 16 amino acids. From germline, CDR1 is MNHNY and CDR2 SVGAGI (reference sequence). Trimming cost V 0 bases and J 7 bases, with 15 bases left between them.